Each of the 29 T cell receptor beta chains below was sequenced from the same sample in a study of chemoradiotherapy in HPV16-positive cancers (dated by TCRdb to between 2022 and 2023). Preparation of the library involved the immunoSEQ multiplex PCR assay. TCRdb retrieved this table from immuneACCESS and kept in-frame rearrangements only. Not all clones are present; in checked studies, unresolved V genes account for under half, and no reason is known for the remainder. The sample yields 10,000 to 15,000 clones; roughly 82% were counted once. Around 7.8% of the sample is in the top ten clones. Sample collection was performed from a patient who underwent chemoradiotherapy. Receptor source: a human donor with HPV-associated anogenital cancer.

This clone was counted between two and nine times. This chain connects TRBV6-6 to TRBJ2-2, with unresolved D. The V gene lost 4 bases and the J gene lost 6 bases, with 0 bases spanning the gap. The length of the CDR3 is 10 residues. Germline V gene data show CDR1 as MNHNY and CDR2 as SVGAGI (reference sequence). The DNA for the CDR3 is TGTGCCAGCAGTTCCGGGGAGCTGTTTTTT. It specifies CASSSGELFF.

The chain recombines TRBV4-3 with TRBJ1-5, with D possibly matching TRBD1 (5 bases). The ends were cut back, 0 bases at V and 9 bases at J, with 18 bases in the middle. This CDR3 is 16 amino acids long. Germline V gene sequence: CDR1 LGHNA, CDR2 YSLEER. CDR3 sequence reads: CASSQEWRQGNAPQHF. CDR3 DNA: TGCGCCAGCAGCCAAGAATGGCGGCAGGGTAACGCGCCCCAGCATTTT.

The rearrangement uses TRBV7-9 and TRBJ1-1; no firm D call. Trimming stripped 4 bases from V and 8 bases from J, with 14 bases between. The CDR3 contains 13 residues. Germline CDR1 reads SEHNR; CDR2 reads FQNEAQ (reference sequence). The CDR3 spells CASSSSRETEAFF. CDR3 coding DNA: TGTGCCAGCAGCTCGTCTAGGGAGACAGAAGCTTTCTTT.

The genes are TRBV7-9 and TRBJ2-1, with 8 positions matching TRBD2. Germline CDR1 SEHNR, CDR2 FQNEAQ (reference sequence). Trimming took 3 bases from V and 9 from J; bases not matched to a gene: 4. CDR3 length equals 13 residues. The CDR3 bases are TGTGCCAGCAGCTTGACTAGCGTTGGTGAGCAGTTCTTC. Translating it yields CASSLTSVGEQFF. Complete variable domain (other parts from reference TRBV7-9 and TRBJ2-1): DTGVSQNPRHKITKRGQNVTFRCDPISEHNRLYWYRQTLGQGPEFLTYFQNEAQLEKSRLLSDRFSAERPKGSFSTLEIQRTEQGDSAMYLCASSLTSVGEQFFGPGTRLTVL.

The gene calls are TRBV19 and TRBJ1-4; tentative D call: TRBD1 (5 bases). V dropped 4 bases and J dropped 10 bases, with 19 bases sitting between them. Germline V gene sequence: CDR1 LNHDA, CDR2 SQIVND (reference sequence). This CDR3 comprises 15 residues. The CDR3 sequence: CASSRGIGPGGKLFF. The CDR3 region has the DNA TGTGCCAGTAGTAGGGGGATCGGTCCCGGTGGAAAACTGTTTTTT.

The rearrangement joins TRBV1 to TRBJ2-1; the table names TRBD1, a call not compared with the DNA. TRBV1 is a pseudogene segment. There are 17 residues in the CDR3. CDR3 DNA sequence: TGCACCAGCAGCCAAGAAGGGGAAGGACCCTCCTACAATGAGCAGTTCTTC. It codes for CTSSQEGEGPSYNEQFF.

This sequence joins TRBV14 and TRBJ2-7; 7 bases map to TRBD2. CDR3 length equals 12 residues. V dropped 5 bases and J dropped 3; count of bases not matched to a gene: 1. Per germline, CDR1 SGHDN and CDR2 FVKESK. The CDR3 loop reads CASSGGGYEQYF. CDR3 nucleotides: TGTGCCAGCAGCGGGGGGGGCTACGAGCAGTACTTC.

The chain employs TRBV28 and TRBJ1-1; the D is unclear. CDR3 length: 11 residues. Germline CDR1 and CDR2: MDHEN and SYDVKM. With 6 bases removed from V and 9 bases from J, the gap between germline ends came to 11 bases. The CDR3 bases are TGTGCCAGCAGGTCAGAGATTAAAGCTTTCTTT. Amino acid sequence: CASRSEIKAFF.

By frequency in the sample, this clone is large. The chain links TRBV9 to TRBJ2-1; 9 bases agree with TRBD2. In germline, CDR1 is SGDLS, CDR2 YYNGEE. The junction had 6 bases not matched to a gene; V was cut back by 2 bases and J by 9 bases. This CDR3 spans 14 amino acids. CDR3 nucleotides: TGTGCCAGCAGCGTTAGCGGGGGAAAGTCTGAGCAGTTCTTC. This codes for CASSVSGGKSEQFF.

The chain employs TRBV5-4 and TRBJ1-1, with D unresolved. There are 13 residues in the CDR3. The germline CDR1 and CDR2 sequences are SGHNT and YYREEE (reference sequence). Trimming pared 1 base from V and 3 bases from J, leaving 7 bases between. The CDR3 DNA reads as TGTGCCAGCAGCTTGCCTGGCGACACTGAAGCTTTCTTT. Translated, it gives CASSLPGDTEAFF. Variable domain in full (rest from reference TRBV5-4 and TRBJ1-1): ETGVTQSPTHLIKTRGQQVTLRCSSQSGHNTVSWYQQALGQGPQFIFQYYREEENGRGNFPPRFSGLQFPNYSSELNVNALELDDSALYLCASSLPGDTEAFFGQGTRLTVV.

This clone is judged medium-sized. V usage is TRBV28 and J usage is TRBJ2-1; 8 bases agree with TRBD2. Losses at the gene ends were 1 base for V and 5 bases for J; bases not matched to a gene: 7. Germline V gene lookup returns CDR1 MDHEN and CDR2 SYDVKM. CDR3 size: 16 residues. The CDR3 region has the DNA TGTGCCAGCAGTTTATCGTTGGCGGGAGGCCACAATGAGCAGTTCTTC. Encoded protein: CASSLSLAGGHNEQFF. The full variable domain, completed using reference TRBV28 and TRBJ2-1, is DVKVTQSSRYLVKRTGEKVFLECVQDMDHENMFWYRQDPGLGLRLIYFSYDVKMKEKGDIPEGYSVSREKKERFSLILESASTNQTSMYLCASSLSLAGGHNEQFFGPGTRLTVL.

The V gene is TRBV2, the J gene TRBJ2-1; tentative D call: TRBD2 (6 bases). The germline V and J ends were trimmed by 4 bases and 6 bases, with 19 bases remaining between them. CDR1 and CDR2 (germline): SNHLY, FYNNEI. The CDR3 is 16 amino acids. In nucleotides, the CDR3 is TGTGCCAGCAGTGGCTTCGGGCAGGGACTGGGCAATGAGCAGTTCTTC. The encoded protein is CASSGFGQGLGNEQFF.

CDR3 coding DNA: TGTGCCAGCATGGGCAGGGCTAGTGGCTACACCTTC. Protein sequence: CASMGRASGYTF. The chain couples TRBV28 to TRBJ1-2; D may be TRBD1 (5 bases). Looked up from germline, CDR1 is MDHEN and CDR2 is SYDVKM. V lost 7 bases and J lost 7, with 13 bases in between. The length of the CDR3 is 12 residues.

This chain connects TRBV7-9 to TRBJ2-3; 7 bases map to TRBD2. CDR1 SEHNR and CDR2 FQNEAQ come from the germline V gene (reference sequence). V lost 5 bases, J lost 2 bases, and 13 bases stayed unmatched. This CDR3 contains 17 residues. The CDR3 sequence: CASSEHPIGRVTDTQYF. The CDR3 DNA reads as TGTGCCAGCAGCGAACACCCGATAGGGAGGGTCACAGATACGCAGTATTTT.

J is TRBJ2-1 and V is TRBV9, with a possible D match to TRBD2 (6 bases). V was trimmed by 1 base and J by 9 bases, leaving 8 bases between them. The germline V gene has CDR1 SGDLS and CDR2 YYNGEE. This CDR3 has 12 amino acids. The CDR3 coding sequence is TGTGCCAGCAGCGTACTGGAGGGTGAGCAGTTCTTC. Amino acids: CASSVLEGEQFF.

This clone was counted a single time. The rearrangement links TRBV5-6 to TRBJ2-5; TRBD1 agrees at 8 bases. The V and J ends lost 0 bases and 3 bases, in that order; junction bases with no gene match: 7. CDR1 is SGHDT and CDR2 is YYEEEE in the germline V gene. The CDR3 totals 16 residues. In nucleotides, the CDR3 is TGTGCCAGCAGCTTGGCCTCACTGGGACAGGAAGAGACCCAGTACTTC. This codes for CASSLASLGQEETQYF.

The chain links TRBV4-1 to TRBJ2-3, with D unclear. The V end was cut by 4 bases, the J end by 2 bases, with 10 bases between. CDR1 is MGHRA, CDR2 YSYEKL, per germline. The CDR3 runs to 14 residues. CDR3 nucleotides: TGCGCCAGCAGCCCCCCCAATCCCACAGATACGCAGTATTTT. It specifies CASSPPNPTDTQYF.

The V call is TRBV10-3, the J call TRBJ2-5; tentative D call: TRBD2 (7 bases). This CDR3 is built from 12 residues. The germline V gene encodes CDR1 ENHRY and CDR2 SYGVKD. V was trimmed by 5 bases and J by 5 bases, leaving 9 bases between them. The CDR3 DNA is TGTGCCATCAGTAGGGGGGGGGAGACCCAGTACTTC. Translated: CAISRGGETQYF.

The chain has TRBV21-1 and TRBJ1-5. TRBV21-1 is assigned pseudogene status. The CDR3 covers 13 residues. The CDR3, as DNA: TGTGCCAGCAGCAATACCGGGGCACAGCCCCAGCATTTT. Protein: CASSNTGAQPQHF.

This chain's CDR3 is CASSTGQVTGELFF. DNA of the CDR3: TGTGCCAGCAGCACGGGACAGGTCACCGGGGAGCTGTTTTTT. The chain employs TRBV28 and TRBJ2-2; 8 bases align to TRBD1. The CDR3 runs 14 residues. Trimming at V came to 6 bases and at J to 4 bases, leaving 4 bases not matched to a gene. Germline V lookup: CDR1 MDHEN, CDR2 SYDVKM.

The CDR3 region is CASSFLSDRGGEKLFF. The CDR3 region has the DNA TGTGCCAGCAGCTTTCTCTCGGACAGGGGAGGAGAAAAACTGTTTTTT. The genes are TRBV5-6 and TRBJ1-4; TRBD1 agrees at 9 bases. Germline trimming cut 2 bases from V and 8 bases from J; bases unmatched to any gene: 10. The germline V gene encodes CDR1 SGHDT and CDR2 YYEEEE. The CDR3 length is 16 residues.

The CDR3 nucleotides are TGTGCCAGCAGCTACCGGGACGGATCCTACGAGCAGTACTTC. Protein: CASSYRDGSYEQYF. V and J are TRBV5-5 and TRBJ2-7; D may be TRBD1 or TRBD2 (5 bases each). The CDR3 has 14 amino acids. Trimming shortened V by 3 bases and J by 1 base, and 11 bases separated the two germline ends. Germline CDR1 SGHKS, CDR2 YYEKEE (reference sequence).

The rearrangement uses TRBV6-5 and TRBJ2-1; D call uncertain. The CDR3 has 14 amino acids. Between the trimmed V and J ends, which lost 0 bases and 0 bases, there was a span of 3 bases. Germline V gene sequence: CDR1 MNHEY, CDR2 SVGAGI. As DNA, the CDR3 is TGTGCCAGCAGTTACTCCAGCTCCTACAATGAGCAGTTCTTC. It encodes CASSYSSSYNEQFF.

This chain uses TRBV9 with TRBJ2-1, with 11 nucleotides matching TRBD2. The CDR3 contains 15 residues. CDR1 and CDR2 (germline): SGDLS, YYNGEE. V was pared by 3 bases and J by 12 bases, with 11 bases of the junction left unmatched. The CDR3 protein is CASSAYLRLAGPQFF. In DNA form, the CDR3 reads TGTGCCAGCAGCGCCTATCTTCGACTAGCGGGACCGCAGTTCTTC.

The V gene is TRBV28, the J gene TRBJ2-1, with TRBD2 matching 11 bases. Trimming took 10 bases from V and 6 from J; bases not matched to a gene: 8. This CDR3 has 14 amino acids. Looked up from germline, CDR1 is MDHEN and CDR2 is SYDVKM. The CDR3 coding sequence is TGTGCCACCCTGACTAGCGGGACTCTCAATGAGCAGTTCTTC. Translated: CATLTSGTLNEQFF.

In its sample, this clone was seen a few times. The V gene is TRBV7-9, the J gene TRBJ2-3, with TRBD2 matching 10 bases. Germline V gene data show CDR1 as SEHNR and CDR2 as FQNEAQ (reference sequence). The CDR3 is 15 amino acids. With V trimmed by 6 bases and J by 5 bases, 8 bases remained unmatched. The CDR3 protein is CASSQLAGDIDTQYF. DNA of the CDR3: TGTGCCAGCAGTCAGCTAGCGGGAGACATAGATACGCAGTATTTT.

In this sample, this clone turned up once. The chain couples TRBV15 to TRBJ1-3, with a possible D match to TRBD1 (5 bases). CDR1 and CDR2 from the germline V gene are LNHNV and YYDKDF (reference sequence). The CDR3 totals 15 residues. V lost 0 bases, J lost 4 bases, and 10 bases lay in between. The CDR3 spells CATSRDRGVGNTIYF. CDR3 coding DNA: TGTGCCACCAGCAGAGATCGAGGGGTCGGAAACACCATATATTTT. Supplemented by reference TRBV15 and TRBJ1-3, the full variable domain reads DAMVIQNPRYQVTQFGKPVTLSCSQTLNHNVMYWYQQKSSQAPKLLFHYYDKDFNNEADTPDNFQSRRPNTSFCFLDIRSPGLGDTAMYLCATSRDRGVGNTIYFGEGSWLTVV.

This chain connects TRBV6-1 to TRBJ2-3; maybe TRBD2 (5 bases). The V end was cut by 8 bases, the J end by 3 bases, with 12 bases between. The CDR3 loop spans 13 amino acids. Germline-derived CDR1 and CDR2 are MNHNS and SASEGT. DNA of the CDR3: TGTGCCAGCCACAGCGGAGATACAGATACGCAGTATTTT. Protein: CASHSGDTDTQYF.

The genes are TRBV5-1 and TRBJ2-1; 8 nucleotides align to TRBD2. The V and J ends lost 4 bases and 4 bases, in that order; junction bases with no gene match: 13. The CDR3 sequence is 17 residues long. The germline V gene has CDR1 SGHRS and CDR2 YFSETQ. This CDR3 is CASSRRGSGGTYNEQFF. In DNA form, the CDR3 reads TGCGCCAGCAGCCGGAGGGGGTCGGGAGGGACATACAATGAGCAGTTCTTC. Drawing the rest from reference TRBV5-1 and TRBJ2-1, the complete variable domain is KAGVTQTPRYLIKTRGQQVTLSCSPISGHRSVSWYQQTPGQGLQFLFEYFSETQRNKGNFPGRFSGRQFSNSRSEMNVSTLELGDSALYLCASSRRGSGGTYNEQFFGPGTRLTVL.